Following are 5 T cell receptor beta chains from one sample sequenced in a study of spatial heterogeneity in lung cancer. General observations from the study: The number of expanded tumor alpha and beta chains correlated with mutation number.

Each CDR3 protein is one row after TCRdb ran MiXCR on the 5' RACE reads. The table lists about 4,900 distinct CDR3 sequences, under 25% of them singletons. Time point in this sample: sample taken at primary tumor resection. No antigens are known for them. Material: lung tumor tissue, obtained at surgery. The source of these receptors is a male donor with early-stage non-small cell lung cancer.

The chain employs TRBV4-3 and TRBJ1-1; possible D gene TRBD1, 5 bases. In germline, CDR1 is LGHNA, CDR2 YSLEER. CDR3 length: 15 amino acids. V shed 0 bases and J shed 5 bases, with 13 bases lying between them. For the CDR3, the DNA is TGCGCCAGCAGCCAAGAAAGGACACGTGGAACTGAAGCTTTCTTT. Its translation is CASSQERTRGTEAFF.

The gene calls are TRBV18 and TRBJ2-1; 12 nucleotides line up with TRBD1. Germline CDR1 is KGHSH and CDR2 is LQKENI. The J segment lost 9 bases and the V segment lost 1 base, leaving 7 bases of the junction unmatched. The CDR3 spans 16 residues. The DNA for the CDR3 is TGTGCCAGCTCACCACTCCTGGGACAGGGGGCGATTGAGCAGTTCTTC. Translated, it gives CASSPLLGQGAIEQFF.

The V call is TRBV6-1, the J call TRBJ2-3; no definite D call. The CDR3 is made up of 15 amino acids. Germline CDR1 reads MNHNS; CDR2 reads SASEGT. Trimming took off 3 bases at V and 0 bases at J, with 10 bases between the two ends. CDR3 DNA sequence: TGTGCCAGCAGTGAGTTTATGATTAGCACAGATACGCAGTATTTT. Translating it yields CASSEFMISTDTQYF.

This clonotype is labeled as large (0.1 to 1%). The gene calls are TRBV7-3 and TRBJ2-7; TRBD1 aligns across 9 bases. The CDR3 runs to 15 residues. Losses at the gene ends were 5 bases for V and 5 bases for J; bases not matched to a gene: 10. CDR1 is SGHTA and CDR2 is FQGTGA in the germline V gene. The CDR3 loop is CASSPGTGKEDEQYF. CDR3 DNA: TGTGCCAGCAGCCCCGGGACAGGGAAAGAGGACGAGCAGTACTTC.

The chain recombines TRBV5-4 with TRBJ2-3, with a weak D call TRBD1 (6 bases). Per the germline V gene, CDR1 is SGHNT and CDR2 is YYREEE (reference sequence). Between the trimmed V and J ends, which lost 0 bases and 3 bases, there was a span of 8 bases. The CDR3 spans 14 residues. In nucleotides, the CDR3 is TGTGCCAGCAGCTTGGCCGGACAGACAGATACGCAGTATTTT. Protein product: CASSLAGQTDTQYF. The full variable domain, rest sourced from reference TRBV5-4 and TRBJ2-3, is ETGVTQSPTHLIKTRGQQVTLRCSSQSGHNTVSWYQQALGQGPQFIFQYYREEENGRGNFPPRFSGLQFPNYSSELNVNALELDDSALYLCASSLAGQTDTQYFGPGTRLTVL.